The rows below give T cell receptor beta chains drawn from one sample of a study of blood T cell repertoires in COVID-19. Produced via immunoSEQ multiplex PCR; TCRdb's table is partial and in-frame only. The table shows some 72,000 clones, with about 90% occurring only once. Input material: peripheral blood. The receptor source for this set is a man aged 50 to 60 with active COVID-19. The CDR3 runs from the conserved cysteine through the conserved F or W. The D gene is left open where the match is weak. Clone size, where shown, is once, few, many, or a class for clones that have expanded.

>NA|TRBV28|NA|TRBJ1-5
TGTGCCAGCATGCAGGGGCTTCAGCCCCAGCATTTT
CASMQGLQPQHF
>NA|TRBV24-1|NA|TRBJ1-4
TGTGCCACCAGTGACCCCCGGGGGGCCAATGAAAAACTGTTTTTT
CATSDPRGANEKLFF
>NA|TRBV9|NA|TRBJ1-3
TGTGCCAGCAGCCCCACAGGCAGCTCTGGAAACACCATATATTTT
CASSPTGSSGNTIYF
>once|TRBV28|TRBD1|TRBJ1-4
TGTGCCAGCCTTACAGGGGTTGGAGAAAAACTGTTTTTT
CASLTGVGEKLFF
>NA|TRBV29-1|NA|TRBJ1-2
TGCAGCGTTTATGACAGGCCCGGGCATGGCTACACCTTC
CSVYDRPGHGYTF
>NA|TRBV5-1|TRBD2|TRBJ2-7
TGCGCCAGCAGCACCCAAAAGACTAGCGGGAACTTATACGAGCAGTACTTC
CASSTQKTSGNLYEQYF
>NA|TRBV10-3|NA|TRBJ1-1
TGTGCCATCAGGGGGGCGTCAGGCACTGAAGCTTTCTTT
CAIRGASGTEAFF
>once|TRBV5-6|TRBD2|TRBJ2-3
TGTGCCAGCAGCCCGCTGACTAGCGGGAGAGGTCCAAGCACAGATACGCAGTATTTT
CASSPLTSGRGPSTDTQYF
>NA|TRBV5-4|NA|TRBJ1-6
TGTGCCAGCAGCTTGGCGGGTGGGGGGTCCTATAATTCACCCCTCCACTTT
CASSLAGGGSYNSPLHF
>NA|TRBV4-1|TRBD1|TRBJ1-1
TGCGCCAGCACTACGGCAGGGGGCTGGAACACTGAAGCTTTCTTT
CASTTAGGWNTEAFF
>NA|TRBV5-6|NA|TRBJ1-1
TGTGCCAGCAGCCCATGGGCGGGGCACACTGAAGCTTTCTTT
CASSPWAGHTEAFF
>NA|TRBV6-5|TRBD2|TRBJ2-7
TGTGCCAGCAGTTACTCATCCAGCGGGAGGGTCAACGAGCAGTACTTC
CASSYSSSGRVNEQYF
>NA|TRBV6-5|TRBD2|TRBJ2-5
TGTGCCAGCAGTTACTCAACTAGCGGAGGGCAAGAGACCCAGTACTTC
CASSYSTSGGQETQYF
>NA|TRBV19|NA|TRBJ1-5
TGTGCCAGTAGTATCGTACCGGCGGGTAAGAGTCAGCCCCAGCATTTT
CASSIVPAGKSQPQHF
>NA|TRBV19|TRBD1|TRBJ2-1
TGTGCCAGTAGCCGGGACAGGGGTTTCAATGAGCAGTTCTTC
CASSRDRGFNEQFF
>once|TRBV27|NA|TRBJ1-6
TGTGCCAGCAGTTTATCCCGCGAGAATTCACCCCTCCACTTT
CASSLSRENSPLHF
>NA|TRBV5-5|NA|TRBJ2-5
TGTGCCAGCAGCTTCCAGTCAGGGGGGTTTCAGACCCAGTACTTC
CASSFQSGGFQTQYF
>NA|TRBV18|NA|TRBJ1-1
TGTGCCAGCTCACTTAACGGGGGGCTCGGGAAGAACACTGAAGCTTTCTTT
CASSLNGGLGKNTEAFF
>NA|TRBV3-1/TRBV3-2|TRBD1|TRBJ1-2
TGTGCCAGCAGCCAAGACCTCATACAGGGGAACTATGGCTACACCTTC
CASSQDLIQGNYGYTF
>NA|TRBV5-1|NA|TRBJ2-5
TGCGCCAGCAGCTTGGCCTTTGAGACCCAGTACTTC
CASSLAFETQYF
>once|TRBV5-1|NA|TRBJ2-2
TGCGCCAGCGCACTAGCAGAGACCGGGGAGCTGTTTTTT
CASALAETGELFF
>NA|TRBV5-4|NA|TRBJ1-2
TGTGCCAGCAGCCGGGAGGGATTCAATGGCTACACCTTC
CASSREGFNGYTF
>few|TRBV6-1|NA|TRBJ2-7
TGTGCCAGCAGTGCGGCAGGGGCCGTACTGTCCTACGAGCAGTACTTC
CASSAAGAVLSYEQYF
>NA|TRBV18|TRBD2|TRBJ2-2
TGTGCCAGCTCACTATCAACTAGCGCCAAGGGGACCGGGGAGCTGTTTTTT
CASSLSTSAKGTGELFF